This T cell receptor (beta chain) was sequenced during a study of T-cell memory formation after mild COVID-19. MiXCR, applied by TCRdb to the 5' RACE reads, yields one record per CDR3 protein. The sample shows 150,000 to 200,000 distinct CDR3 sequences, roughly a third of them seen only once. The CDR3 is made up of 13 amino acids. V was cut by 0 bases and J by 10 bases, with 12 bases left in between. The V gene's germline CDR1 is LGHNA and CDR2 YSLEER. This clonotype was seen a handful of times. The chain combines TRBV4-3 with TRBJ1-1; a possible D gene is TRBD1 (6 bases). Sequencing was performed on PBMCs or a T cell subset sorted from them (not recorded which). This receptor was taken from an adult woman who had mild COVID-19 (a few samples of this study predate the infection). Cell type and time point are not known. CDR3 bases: TGCGCCAGCAGCCAAGATCTAAGGACAGTAGCTTTCTTT. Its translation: CASSQDLRTVAFF.